Listed here are 21 T cell receptor beta chains from one sample, sequenced in a study of blood T cell repertoires in COVID-19. Sequencing used immunoSEQ multiplex PCR; TCRdb keeps in-frame clones, though not all of them. Here the sample spans roughly 120,000 clones, nearly 80% being singletons. Input material: peripheral blood. The receptors here all came from a woman of 80 years or more with active or convalescent COVID-19.

The rearrangement uses TRBV4-2 and TRBJ2-1, with 11 bases that match TRBD2. V was pared by 4 bases and J by 6 bases, with 8 bases of the junction left unmatched. The CDR3 is 16 residues long. The germline V gene has CDR1 LGHNA and CDR2 YNFKEQ. The CDR3 reads CASSPIAGGPFNEQFF. Here the CDR3 DNA reads TGTGCCAGCAGCCCTATAGCGGGAGGGCCCTTCAATGAGCAGTTCTTC.

This clone has more than one count but fewer than ten. The chain employs TRBV20-1 and TRBJ2-7; D might be TRBD2 (5 bases). V was shortened by 3 bases and J by 2 bases, with 11 bases between the two germline ends. This CDR3 spans 13 amino acids. Germline V lookup: CDR1 DFQATT, CDR2 SNEGSKA (reference sequence). This chain's CDR3 is CSASGLATYEQYF. CDR3 in DNA: TGCAGTGCTAGTGGTCTAGCCACCTACGAGCAGTACTTC.

The V call is TRBV5-1, the J call TRBJ2-5; 9 nucleotides match TRBD2. V lost 4 bases to trimming and J lost 1 base; unmatched junction nucleotides: 5. Germline loops: CDR1 SGHRS, CDR2 YFSETQ. CDR3 length equals 15 residues. Here the CDR3 reads CASSQAGGSQETQYF. The CDR3 nucleotides read TGCGCCAGCAGCCAAGCGGGAGGATCCCAAGAGACCCAGTACTTC.

This rearrangement joins TRBV13 to TRBJ2-3; D unclear. The CDR3 sequence is 14 residues long. Germline CDR1 is PRHDT and CDR2 is FYEKMQ (reference sequence). The germline V and J ends were trimmed by 0 bases and 1 base, with 5 bases remaining between them. The chain's CDR3 is CASSLGQGTDTQYF. The DNA for the CDR3 is TGTGCCAGCAGCTTAGGGCAGGGCACAGATACGCAGTATTTT.

The chain recombines TRBV3-1 (or the pseudogene TRBV3-2) with TRBJ2-3; maybe TRBD2 (5 bases). V was clipped by 1 base and J by 0 bases, with 14 bases between them. This CDR3 region has 17 residues. Germline CDR1 and CDR2: LGHDT and YNNKEL (reference sequence). DNA of the CDR3: TGTGCCAGCAGCCAAGGTTTTTTGAGGACTAGCACAGATACGCAGTATTTT. This translates into CASSQGFLRTSTDTQYF.

The V gene is TRBV7-2, the J gene TRBJ2-1, with 11 positions matching TRBD2. Germline CDR1 SGHTA, CDR2 FQGNSA. V trimming: 5 bases; J trimming: 8 bases; junction bases outside the gene matches: 5. This CDR3 has 14 residues. The CDR3 nucleotides read TGTGCCAGCAGCAGAACTAGCGGGAGCTATGAGCAGTTCTTC. Protein: CASSRTSGSYEQFF.

The J gene is TRBJ2-3, the V gene TRBV7-9, with a weak D call TRBD2 (6 bases). The CDR3 covers 12 residues. Germline assignment: CDR1 SEHNR and CDR2 FQNEAQ (reference sequence). Trimming left V 0 bases short and J 13 bases short, with 11 bases between. This CDR3 reads CASSLAGGIKYF. In DNA form, the CDR3 reads TGTGCCAGCAGCTTAGCGGGAGGTATTAAGTATTTT.

The chain has TRBV19 and TRBJ2-2; 11 nucleotides agree with TRBD2. V was pared by 9 bases and J by 0 bases, with 6 bases of the junction left unmatched. The CDR3 length is 16 residues. Looked up from germline, CDR1 is LNHDA and CDR2 is SQIVND (reference sequence). The CDR3 bases are TGTGCCAGCGCACTTAGCGGGAGGGCGAACACCGGGGAGCTGTTTTTT. Protein product: CASALSGRANTGELFF.

The genes are TRBV28 and TRBJ1-5; 10 positions match TRBD1. CDR3 length: 19 amino acids. Germline CDR1 reads MDHEN; CDR2 reads SYDVKM. V trimming: 2 bases; J trimming: 0 bases; junction bases outside the gene matches: 10. The CDR3 spells CASSLLLGQGTISNQPQHF. CDR3 nucleotide sequence: TGTGCCAGCAGTTTACTTCTGGGACAGGGGACGATTAGCAATCAGCCCCAGCATTTT.

The gene calls are TRBV10-3 and TRBJ2-7, with TRBD2 matching over 7 bases. V lost 5 bases and J lost 7; bases outside the gene matches: 14. The CDR3 has 15 residues. From germline, CDR1 is ENHRY and CDR2 SYGVKD. The CDR3 DNA reads TGTGCCATCAGTAACACTGTGAGGGCGGGGGAGGAGCAGTACTTC. It is translated as CAISNTVRAGEEQYF.

J is TRBJ2-3 and V is TRBV4-3, with 7 bases fitting TRBD2. The V and J ends lost 0 bases and 3 bases, in that order; junction bases with no gene match: 6. The CDR3 sequence is 16 residues long. Germline CDR1 reads LGHNA; CDR2 reads YSLEER. CDR3 nucleotides: TGCGCCAGCAGCCAAGATTGGGAGGGTGTTACAGATACGCAGTATTTT. This codes for CASSQDWEGVTDTQYF.

The rearrangement joins TRBV6-2 or TRBV6-3 to TRBJ2-3; 10 bases match TRBD2. Germline assignment: CDR1 MNHEY and CDR2 SVGEGT. This CDR3 region has 15 residues. Trimming took 5 bases from V and 4 from J; bases not matched to a gene: 6. CDR3 residues: CASSRTSGEADTQYF. CDR3 DNA sequence: TGTGCCAGCAGTCGGACTAGCGGAGAGGCAGATACGCAGTATTTT.

This chain joins TRBV6-4 and TRBJ2-1; a possible D gene is TRBD2 (5 bases). The germline V and J ends were trimmed by 3 bases and 8 bases, with 20 bases remaining between them. Germline CDR1 MRHNA, CDR2 SNTAGT. This CDR3 spans 16 amino acids. The CDR3 sequence is CASSEFGMRRHDEQFF. CDR3 nucleotide sequence: TGTGCCAGCAGTGAATTCGGGATGCGACGGCACGATGAGCAGTTCTTC.

This clone was detected many times. This rearrangement joins TRBV5-1 to TRBJ2-6; D not resolved. Trimming left V 4 bases short and J 0 bases short, with 23 bases between. Germline V gene lookup returns CDR1 SGHRS and CDR2 YFSETQ. CDR3 length equals 20 residues. This CDR3 is CASSAAPHALLYSGANVLTF. In DNA, the CDR3 is TGCGCCAGCAGCGCCGCTCCTCATGCACTACTATACTCTGGGGCCAACGTCCTGACTTTC. Filled out from reference TRBV5-1 and TRBJ2-6, the complete variable domain reads KAGVTQTPRYLIKTRGQQVTLSCSPISGHRSVSWYQQTPGQGLQFLFEYFSETQRNKGNFPGRFSGRQFSNSRSEMNVSTLELGDSALYLCASSAAPHALLYSGANVLTFGAGSRLTVL.

The chain couples TRBV5-1 to TRBJ2-2; TRBD2 matches at 10 bases. V dropped 0 bases and J dropped 5; count of bases not matched to a gene: 7. Germline assignment: CDR1 SGHRS and CDR2 YFSETQ. This CDR3 comprises 17 residues. CDR3 residues: CASSLGPTSGQTGELFF. In nucleotides, the CDR3 is TGCGCCAGCAGCTTGGGTCCGACTAGCGGGCAGACCGGGGAGCTGTTTTTT.

The chain carries TRBV6-2 or TRBV6-3 and TRBJ1-5; the D is unclear. The germline V and J ends were trimmed by 4 bases and 4 bases, with 17 bases remaining between them. CDR3 size: 16 residues. Per the germline V gene, CDR1 is MNHEY and CDR2 is SVGEGT. CDR3: CASSSFLGPANQPQHF. The CDR3 DNA reads as TGTGCCAGCAGTTCATTCCTGGGCCCCGCTAATCAGCCCCAGCATTTT.

V is TRBV19 and J is TRBJ1-5; maybe TRBD1 (5 bases). Germline CDR1 reads LNHDA; CDR2 reads SQIVND (reference sequence). This CDR3 is built from 14 residues. V lost 2 bases to trimming and J lost 7 bases, with 12 bases between them. The CDR3 reads CASSIRGGGQPQHF. CDR3 nucleotides: TGTGCCAGTAGTATACGGGGGGGAGGCCAGCCCCAGCATTTT.

The chain joins TRBV3-1 (or the pseudogene TRBV3-2) to TRBJ1-1; D might be TRBD1 (6 bases). Germline CDR1 LGHDT, CDR2 YNNKEL (reference sequence). This CDR3 is built from 16 residues. The germline V and J ends were trimmed by 1 base and 3 bases, with 15 bases remaining between them. In DNA form, the CDR3 reads TGTGCCAGCAGCCAAGTGGCAGGGGCGGCGGACACTGAAGCTTTCTTT. Its translation: CASSQVAGAADTEAFF.

This chain connects TRBV7-3 to TRBJ2-2, with 9 bases matching TRBD2. Germline V gene sequence: CDR1 SGHTA, CDR2 FQGTGA. With 4 bases clipped from V and 3 bases from J, the junction kept 6 bases outside the gene matches. CDR3 size: 16 residues. CDR3 nucleotide sequence: TGTGCCAGCAGCTCCTCGACTAGCGGATACACCGGGGAGCTGTTTTTT. This codes for CASSSSTSGYTGELFF.

The chain has TRBV7-3 and TRBJ2-3; 8 bases match TRBD1. The CDR3 is 16 residues long. The V and J ends lost 5 bases and 6 bases, in that order; junction bases with no gene match: 13. Per germline, CDR1 SGHTA and CDR2 FQGTGA. Written as DNA, the CDR3 is TGTGCCAGCAGCCCAGGACAGGGTGTGATATTTGATACGCAGTATTTT. Its translation: CASSPGQGVIFDTQYF.

The chain couples TRBV18 to TRBJ2-1, with 9 positions matching TRBD2. CDR1 and CDR2 (germline): KGHSH, LQKENI. The V gene end was trimmed by 3 bases and the J gene end by 7 bases; junction bases not matched to a gene: 10. The length of the CDR3 is 16 residues. The CDR3 region is CASSPAPAGGGNEQFF. The CDR3 nucleotides read TGTGCCAGCTCACCGGCCCCAGCGGGAGGCGGGAATGAGCAGTTCTTC.